This TCR beta chain is drawn from a study of blood T cell repertoires in COVID-19 (dated by TCRdb to about 2020). For the study in its entirety: Collaborator samples came from the United States, Italy and Spain and covered acute and convalescent phases of COVID-19. The material from the prospective study consisted of cDNA or gDNA derived from T cells, B-cell-depleted T cells, or PBMCs. The dataset comprised deeply sampled blood TCRbeta repertoires from subjects exposed to, actively infected with, or recovered from COVID-19. The repertoires were made available in a free public database intended to serve as a resource for research on the immune response to SARS-CoV-2. The samples were drawn from two sources: the first 160 participants of the ongoing ImmuneRACE study, and over 1,000 subjects contributed by 6 global collaborators. Nearly every sample came with metadata listing a de-identified subject ID, COVID-19 status, age in years and sex. Where available, HLA class I and class II types were obtained from metadata supplied by the sample provider rather than from assay-based typing. The paper's findings and limits, for the study overall: The quantity of clinical and demographic metadata differed by source and by participant and was supplied without curation.

A note on this clone: Its recognized antigen is unknown. Qualities for individual bases were not recorded, and no much larger clone is one base off.

TCRbeta CDR3 regions were amplified from genomic DNA using the immunoSEQ Assay, a bias-controlled multiplex PCR. The original pipeline was this. Within the assay, amplification of reference gene primers was used to estimate how many nucleated cells each sample contained. To quantify the absolute abundance of each unique TCRbeta CDR3 rearrangement, sequence reads were collapsed and filtered. For each sample, productive Simpson clonality was calculated by taking the square root of Simpson's diversity index across productive rearrangements. This immuneACCESS table, as held by TCRdb, lists in-frame sequences with V and J called but not all clones. Of the missing ones, under half trace to an unresolved V gene in checked studies; the others have no known cause. That table supplies the V and J calls and clone size; D and trimming were determined from the DNA. This sample gives a few hundred thousand clones in total; more than 75% of them show up just once. Roughly 3% of the sample is held by the ten biggest clonotypes.

Participants in the prospective study were enrolled through a virtual design, were aged roughly 18 to 90 years, and lived in under 25 United States geographic areas. Cohort assignment in the prospective study relied on participant-reported clinical history from a screening survey and a study questionnaire. ImmuneRACE Cohort 3 recovered participants were defined by two consecutive negative NP/OP PCR tests, healthcare professional clearance, or symptom resolution. Each participant in the prospective study had whole blood, serum and a nasopharyngeal or oropharyngeal swab collected by mobile phlebotomists. Participants in the prospective study had the option to provide additional blood draws and questionnaires over a roughly two-month period. Prospective study blood samples were shipped either frozen or at room temperature before DNA extraction. The germline V gene provides CDR1 SGHVS and CDR2 FNYEAQ. The V end gives up 6 bases and the J end 7 bases, leaving 1 base in the junction not matched to a gene. CDR3 length: 13 amino acids, cysteine to phenylalanine. This entry keeps only the CDR3 DNA: 39 bases, framed from base 1.

The rearranged segments are TRBV7-6 and TRBJ1-6, with 9 bases matching TRBD1. Material for sequencing was PBMCs or T cells enriched from blood (not recorded which). The sequence derives from a woman aged 25-40 years who had recovered from COVID-19. The CDR3 region: CASSGQGNSPLHF. The sequence in DNA is TGTGCCAGCAGTGGACAGGGGAATTCACCCCTCCACTTT. Where the CDR3 stops, the reference TRBV7-6 and TRBJ1-6 genes take over; the full variable domain is GAGVSQSPRYKVTKRGQDVALRCDPISGHVSLYWYRQALGQGPEFLTYFNYEAQQDKSGLPNDRFSAERPEGSISTLTIQRTEQRDSAMYRCASSGQGNSPLHFGNGTRLTVT.